A selection of T cell receptor beta chains follows, all from one sample in a study of T cells in Graves' hyperthyroidism and ophthalmopathy. In TCRdb, the multiplex PCR reads were re-called with MiXCR into one record per CDR3 protein. The table lists 200,000 to 300,000 distinct CDR3 sequences, over 15% of them singletons. Sequencing input: blood. The source of these receptors is a woman between 18 and 29 years old with Graves' ophthalmopathy. Each CDR3 is given with its conserved first and last residue. Fields, in order: CDR3 protein, V gene.

cdr3_aa: CASSSDRGDTGELFF; v_call: TRBV6-1
cdr3_aa: CASSPFLGRAGNEQFF; v_call: TRBV11-1
cdr3_aa: CASSFDTLNTGELFF; v_call: TRBV5-1
cdr3_aa: CVWSVERGSREQYF; v_call: TRBV30
cdr3_aa: CASSLTSGYERYF; v_call: TRBV27
cdr3_aa: CASSRGADNYGYTF; v_call: TRBV3-1
cdr3_aa: CASGLVRGLRDIQYF; v_call: TRBV12-5
cdr3_aa: CASNWKWGKEQFF; v_call: TRBV27
cdr3_aa: CASTSRDSVEKLFF; v_call: TRBV2
cdr3_aa: CASSQLQGAVNTEAFF; v_call: TRBV4-1
cdr3_aa: CASSESLDRVVEKLFF; v_call: TRBV10-1
cdr3_aa: CASSVEGQGSTEAFF; v_call: TRBV2
cdr3_aa: CASSLGQGEGTEAFF; v_call: TRBV28
cdr3_aa: CASSLSAGQGAREQYF; v_call: TRBV27
cdr3_aa: CASSQGTSGSHEQYF; v_call: TRBV3-2
cdr3_aa: CASSRDLQGSSYEQYF; v_call: TRBV5-4
cdr3_aa: CASSLAVYNSPLHF; v_call: TRBV5-5
cdr3_aa: CASSIGTGFSSEDTQYF; v_call: TRBV11-3
cdr3_aa: CASSPRTAGRYEQYF; v_call: TRBV14
cdr3_aa: CATSSTAGGRYEQYF; v_call: TRBV15
cdr3_aa: CASSLETRAGELFF; v_call: TRBV27
cdr3_aa: CASSPGTGDGYGYTF; v_call: TRBV7-8
cdr3_aa: CASSLGGGFQETQYF; v_call: TRBV28
cdr3_aa: CSVEGNRVGDTQYF; v_call: TRBV29-1
cdr3_aa: CSARDNEQFF; v_call: TRBV20-1
cdr3_aa: CASSLGSGPQETQYF; v_call: TRBV7-3
cdr3_aa: CSASLIAGRVRNEQFF; v_call: TRBV20-1
cdr3_aa: CASSATRTSWEETQYF; v_call: TRBV9
cdr3_aa: CASSSLAGATYNEQFF; v_call: TRBV5-1
cdr3_aa: CASSDGGENNEQFF; v_call: TRBV6-4